The 9 T cell receptor beta chains below all came from one sample that was sequenced in a study of T-cell memory formation after mild COVID-19 (dated by TCRdb to the early 2020s). The receptor library was made with 5' RACE. TCRdb records Illumina NovaSeq 6000 as the sequencer. TCRdb ran its own pipeline on the public reads, namely fastp trimming at Q25 and MiXCR clone calling, and kept in-frame beta chains. Each entry merges the rows of one CDR3 protein and shows their most common DNA and genes. The sample contains about 200,000 distinct CDR3 sequences, over 7.5% of them found a single time. The leading ten clones occupy roughly 4% of the sample. Sequencing input: PBMCs or a T cell subset sorted from them (not recorded which). The receptor source for this set is a man between 18 and 29 years old who had mild COVID-19 (a few samples of this study predate the infection). The sample titles of this study are shuffled in the database, so cell type and time point are left out; the donor was told from shared clones.

This clonotype appeared a few times. The chain uses TRBV7-7 and TRBJ2-7; the D gene is possibly TRBD1 (5 bases). This CDR3 has 13 residues. CDR1 and CDR2 (germline): SSHAT, FNYEAQ (reference sequence). V was pared by 0 bases and J by 9 bases, with 12 bases between. The CDR3 bases are TGTGCCAGCAGCTTAGCGCAGGGTTGGGCGCAGTACTTC. It translates to CASSLAQGWAQYF.

The table lists this clonotype with many counts. The chain carries TRBV10-3 and TRBJ2-5; 7 nucleotides match TRBD1. The CDR3 is 15 residues long. Germline CDR1 reads ENHRY; CDR2 reads SYGVKD. The junction had 16 bases not matched to a gene; V was cut back by 10 bases and J by 5 bases. Written as DNA, the CDR3 is TGTGCCACCCGGCGAAAGGGGGCTCAGGAGGAGACCCAGTACTTC. It yields the protein CATRRKGAQEETQYF.

There are a few counts of this clonotype. The chain has TRBV7-9 and TRBJ1-6, with D possibly TRBD1 on 6 matching bases. Germline assignment: CDR1 SEHNR and CDR2 FQNEAQ (reference sequence). V was clipped by 2 bases and J by 9 bases, with 8 bases between them. This CDR3 has 13 amino acids. The CDR3 spells CASSLLQGSPLHF. CDR3 in DNA: TGTGCCAGCAGCTTATTACAGGGTTCACCCCTCCACTTT.

The J gene is TRBJ2-7, the V gene TRBV7-6; TRBD2 aligns across 8 bases. V gave up 5 bases and J gave up 2 bases; unmatched junction bases: 11. CDR1 is SGHVS and CDR2 is FNYEAQ in the germline V gene. The CDR3 extends over 16 amino acids. For the CDR3, the DNA is TGTGCCAGCAGCCAGATCCGGGGGGGGATTCCCTACGAGCAGTACTTC. This gives the protein CASSQIRGGIPYEQYF.

This clonotype was seen a handful of times. The chain recombines TRBV24-1 with TRBJ2-1; TRBD1 aligns across 9 bases. CDR3 size: 15 residues. Looked up from germline, CDR1 is KGHDR and CDR2 is SFDVKD. V shed 5 bases and J 1 base; nucleotides not matched to a gene: 2. CDR3 region: CATSGGQGSYNEQFF. The DNA for the CDR3 is TGTGCCACCAGTGGGGGACAGGGTTCCTACAATGAGCAGTTCTTC.

A few counts support this clonotype. The V gene is TRBV7-3, the J gene TRBJ2-2; D may be TRBD2 (6 bases). This CDR3 spans 14 amino acids. The germline V gene has CDR1 SGHTA and CDR2 FQGTGA. The V end was cut by 2 bases, the J end by 5 bases, with 9 bases between. The CDR3 nucleotides read TGTGCCAGCAGCTTAGGGGCGGGAACCGGGGAGCTGTTTTTT. Its protein is CASSLGAGTGELFF.

This clonotype was counted many times. The CDR3 DNA is TGTGCCAGTAGTATCTGGGGGACCCAGTACTTC. This translates into CASSIWGTQYF. The chain links TRBV19 to TRBJ2-5; D ambiguous. Germline-derived CDR1 and CDR2 are LNHDA and SQIVND (reference sequence). Trimming removed 3 bases at V and 7 bases at J, with 6 bases between. The CDR3 contains 11 residues.

This clonotype was picked up many times. The chain carries TRBV7-2 and TRBJ1-1; 10 bases are shared with TRBD1. Germline CDR1 and CDR2: SGHTA and FQGNSA. CDR3 length equals 14 residues. V lost 3 bases and J lost 4; bases outside the gene matches: 2. CDR3: CASSLTGGGTEAFF. DNA of the CDR3: TGTGCCAGCAGCTTGACAGGGGGCGGCACTGAAGCTTTCTTT.

J is TRBJ1-5 and V is TRBV4-2, with TRBD1 matching 7 bases. J lost 0 bases, V lost 0 bases, and 5 bases had no gene match. Germline loops: CDR1 LGHNA, CDR2 YNFKEQ. The CDR3 consists of 17 residues. CDR3 residues: CASSQDLGQDSNQPQHF. CDR3 in DNA: TGTGCCAGCAGCCAAGATCTCGGACAGGATAGCAATCAGCCCCAGCATTTT.